These 3 T cell receptor beta chains were all obtained from the same sample, sequenced in a study of T cell responses to AZD1222 COVID-19 vaccine. The assay was immunoSEQ multiplex PCR, and TCRdb's table has in-frame clones only and misses some. Of approximately 150,000 clones in the sample, roughly nine tenths were seen once. Here the sequenced sample was peripheral blood, taken 28 days after the second AZD1222 dose. These TCRs come from an adult who received the AZD1222 COVID-19 vaccine.

This chain uses TRBV10-3 with TRBJ2-1; 14 bases agree with TRBD2. This CDR3 contains 14 residues. Germline CDR1 is ENHRY and CDR2 is SYGVKD. The ends lost 8 bases at V and 7 bases at J; junction bases unmatched: 4. CDR3 residues: CAIGLAGGLNEQFF. The CDR3 region has the DNA TGTGCCATCGGACTAGCGGGGGGCTTAAATGAGCAGTTCTTC.

The chain is built from TRBV12-5 and TRBJ2-5; 7 bases are shared with TRBD2. The CDR3 is 12 amino acids. The V gene end was trimmed by 8 bases and the J gene end by 5 bases; junction bases not matched to a gene: 5. Germline lookup yields CDR1 LGHNT and CDR2 FRNRAP. The chain's CDR3 is CASSGGTETQYF. CDR3 nucleotides: TGTGCTAGTTCGGGGGGTACGGAGACCCAGTACTTC.

The V and J genes are TRBV5-1 and TRBJ2-7, with D perhaps TRBD1 or TRBD2 (6 bases each). This CDR3 has 13 amino acids. V lost 7 bases and J lost 3, with 14 bases in between. Germline assignment: CDR1 SGHRS and CDR2 YFSETQ. The CDR3 loop reads CASGQGGRYEQYF. For the CDR3, the DNA is TGCGCCAGCGGCCAAGGGGGGCGCTACGAGCAGTACTTC.